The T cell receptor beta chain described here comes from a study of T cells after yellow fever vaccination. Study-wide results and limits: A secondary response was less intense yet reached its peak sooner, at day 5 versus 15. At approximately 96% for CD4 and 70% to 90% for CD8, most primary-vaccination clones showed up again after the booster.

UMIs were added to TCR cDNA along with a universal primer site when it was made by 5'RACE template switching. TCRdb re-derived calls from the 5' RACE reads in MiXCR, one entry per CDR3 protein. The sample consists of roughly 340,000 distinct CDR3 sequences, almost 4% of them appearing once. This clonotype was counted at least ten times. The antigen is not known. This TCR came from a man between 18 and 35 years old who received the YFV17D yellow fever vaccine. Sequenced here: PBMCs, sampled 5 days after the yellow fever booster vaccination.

In DNA form, the CDR3 reads TGTGCCAGCAGTGGACAGCCCCAAGAGACCCAGTACTTC. Translating it yields CASSGQPQETQYF. This chain joins TRBV2 and TRBJ2-5; perhaps TRBD1 as D (5 bases). The V and J ends lost 4 bases and 1 base respectively, with 7 bases between them. The CDR3 totals 13 residues. Per germline, CDR1 SNHLY and CDR2 FYNNEI.